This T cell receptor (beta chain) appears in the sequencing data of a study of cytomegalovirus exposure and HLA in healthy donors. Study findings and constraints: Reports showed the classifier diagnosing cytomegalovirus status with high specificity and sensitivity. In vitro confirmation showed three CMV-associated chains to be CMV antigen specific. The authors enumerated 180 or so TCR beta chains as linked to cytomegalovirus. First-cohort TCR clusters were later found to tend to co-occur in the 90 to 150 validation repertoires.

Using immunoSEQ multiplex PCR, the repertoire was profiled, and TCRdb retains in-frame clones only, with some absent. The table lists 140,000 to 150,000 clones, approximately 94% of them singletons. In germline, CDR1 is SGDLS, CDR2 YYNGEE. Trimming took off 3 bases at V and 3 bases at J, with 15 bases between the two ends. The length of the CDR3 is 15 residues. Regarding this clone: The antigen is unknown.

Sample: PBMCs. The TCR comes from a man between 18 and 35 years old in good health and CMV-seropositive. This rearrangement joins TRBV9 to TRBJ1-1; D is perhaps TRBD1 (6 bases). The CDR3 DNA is TGTGCCAGCAGCGCCGGGGACACCCAGTACACTGAAGCTTTCTTT. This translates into CASSAGDTQYTEAFF.